A selection of T cell receptor beta chains follows, all from one sample in a study of cytomegalovirus exposure and HLA in healthy donors. Using immunoSEQ multiplex PCR, the repertoire was profiled, and TCRdb retains in-frame clones only, with some absent. The sample comprises 100,000 or so clones, 70% to 90% of which are singletons, and 3.9% rests with the top ten. What was sequenced was PBMCs. Receptors were obtained from a woman aged 25 to 39 in good health and CMV-seronegative. Each CDR3 is given with its conserved first and last residue. The order of the fields is V gene, D gene, J gene, clone size, CDR3 protein, CDR3 DNA. D genes are given only for firm matches. The size field is filled for only some rows; it gives once, few, many or a size class.

v_call: TRBV29-1
d_call: NA
j_call: TRBJ2-1
clone_size: NA
cdr3_aa: CSVEDSRLALNEQFF
cdr3_nt: TGCAGCGTTGAAGACAGTCGCTTAGCGCTAAATGAGCAGTTCTTC

v_call: TRBV7-8
d_call: TRBD2
j_call: TRBJ2-3
clone_size: NA
cdr3_aa: CASSRFGGGTTDTQYF
cdr3_nt: TGTGCCAGCAGCAGGTTTGGCGGGGGGACCACAGATACGCAGTATTTT

v_call: TRBV6-6
d_call: TRBD1
j_call: TRBJ2-2
clone_size: NA
cdr3_aa: CASRSPGTGTAGELFF
cdr3_nt: TGTGCCAGCAGGTCCCCCGGGACAGGGACGGCCGGGGAGCTGTTTTTT

v_call: TRBV5-1
d_call: NA
j_call: TRBJ2-1
clone_size: once
cdr3_aa: CASSLGVAEYNEQFF
cdr3_nt: TGCGCCAGCAGCTTGGGGGTAGCGGAATACAATGAGCAGTTCTTC

v_call: TRBV7-7
d_call: TRBD2
j_call: TRBJ2-1
clone_size: NA
cdr3_aa: CASSLSTGGPNEQFF
cdr3_nt: TGTGCCAGCAGCTTAAGTACGGGGGGGCCCAATGAGCAGTTCTTC

v_call: TRBV6-5
d_call: NA
j_call: TRBJ2-7
clone_size: once
cdr3_aa: CASSYSGRLGAEQYF
cdr3_nt: TGTGCCAGCAGTTACTCGGGCAGGTTAGGGGCCGAGCAGTACTTC

v_call: TRBV5-1
d_call: TRBD1
j_call: TRBJ1-1
clone_size: NA
cdr3_aa: CASSAGQLNTEAFF
cdr3_nt: TGCGCCAGCAGCGCGGGACAGTTGAACACTGAAGCTTTCTTT

v_call: TRBV4-1
d_call: TRBD2
j_call: TRBJ2-1
clone_size: NA
cdr3_aa: CASSQPGTSGYNEQFF
cdr3_nt: TGCGCCAGCAGCCAGCCCGGGACTAGCGGATACAATGAGCAGTTCTTC

v_call: TRBV7-3
d_call: NA
j_call: TRBJ1-6
clone_size: few
cdr3_aa: CASSYRVGTYNSPLHF
cdr3_nt: TGTGCCAGCAGCTACAGGGTCGGGACCTATAATTCACCCCTCCACTTT

v_call: TRBV21-1
d_call: NA
j_call: TRBJ2-5
clone_size: NA
cdr3_aa: CASNRSLEVRETQYF
cdr3_nt: TGTGCCAGCAACCGGTCCCTGGAGGTTAGAGAGACCCAGTACTTC

v_call: TRBV9
d_call: NA
j_call: TRBJ2-3
clone_size: NA
cdr3_aa: CASSPSGGDTQYF
cdr3_nt: TGTGCCAGCAGCCCTAGTGGTGGCGATACGCAGTATTTT

v_call: TRBV5-5
d_call: TRBD2
j_call: TRBJ2-7
clone_size: NA
cdr3_aa: CASSPGLEPYEQYF
cdr3_nt: TGTGCCAGCAGCCCGGGACTAGAACCCTACGAGCAGTACTTC